This TCR beta chain is from a study of cytomegalovirus exposure and HLA in healthy donors. 60 Vbeta and 13 Jbeta primers were used in PCR. Assay: immunoSEQ multiplex PCR; the TCRdb copy retains only in-frame clones and omits some. The sample lists some 180,000 clones; approximately 85% were seen once. This CDR3 region has 13 residues. Looked up from germline, CDR1 is SGHAT and CDR2 is FQDESV (reference sequence). V dropped 4 bases and J dropped 7 bases, with 10 bases sitting between them. Study conclusions and caveats: Analysis was performed later, and it showed HLA-associated TCR beta chains to be more clonally expanded than equally common others.

For this clone: Its antigen is unidentified.

The sequencing sample was made of PBMCs. The receptor's source is a man aged 30 to 45 in good health and CMV-seropositive. The chain is built from TRBV11-1 and TRBJ2-2; D perhaps matches TRBD1 (6 bases). DNA for the CDR3: TGTGCCAGCAGCTCCGCCAGGGGCGGGGAGCTGTTTTTT. Its translation is CASSSARGGELFF.